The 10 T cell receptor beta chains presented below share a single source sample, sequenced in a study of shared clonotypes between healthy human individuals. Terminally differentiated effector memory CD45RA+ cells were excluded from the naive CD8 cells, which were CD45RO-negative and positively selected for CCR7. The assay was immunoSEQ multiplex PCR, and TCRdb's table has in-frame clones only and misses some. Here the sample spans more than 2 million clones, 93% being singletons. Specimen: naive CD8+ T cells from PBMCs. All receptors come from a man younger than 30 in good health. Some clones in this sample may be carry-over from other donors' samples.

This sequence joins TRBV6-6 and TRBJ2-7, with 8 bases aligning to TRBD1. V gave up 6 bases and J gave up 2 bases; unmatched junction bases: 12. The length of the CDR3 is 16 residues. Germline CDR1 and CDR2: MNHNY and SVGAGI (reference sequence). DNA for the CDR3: TGTGCCAGCAGACCCCCAGGGGGCGAAATTCCCTACGAGCAGTACTTC. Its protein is CASRPPGGEIPYEQYF.

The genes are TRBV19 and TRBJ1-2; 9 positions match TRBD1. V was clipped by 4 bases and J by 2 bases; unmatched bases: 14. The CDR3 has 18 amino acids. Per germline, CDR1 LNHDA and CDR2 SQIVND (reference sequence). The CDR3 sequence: CASSTLSGQGKANYGYTF. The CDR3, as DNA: TGTGCCAGTAGTACCCTATCCGGACAGGGGAAGGCCAACTATGGCTACACCTTC. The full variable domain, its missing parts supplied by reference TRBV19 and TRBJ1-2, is DGGITQSPKYLFRKEGQNVTLSCEQNLNHDAMYWYRQDPGQGLRLIYYSQIVNDFQKGDIAEGYSVSREKKESFPLTVTSAQKNPTAFYLCASSTLSGQGKANYGYTFGSGTRLTVV.

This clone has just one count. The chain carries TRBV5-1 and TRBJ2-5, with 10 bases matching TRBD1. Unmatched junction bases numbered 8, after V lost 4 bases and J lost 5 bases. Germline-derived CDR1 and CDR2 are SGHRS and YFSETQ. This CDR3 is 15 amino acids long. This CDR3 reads CASSPRTGGLETQYF. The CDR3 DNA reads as TGCGCCAGCAGCCCTAGGACAGGGGGGCTGGAGACCCAGTACTTC.

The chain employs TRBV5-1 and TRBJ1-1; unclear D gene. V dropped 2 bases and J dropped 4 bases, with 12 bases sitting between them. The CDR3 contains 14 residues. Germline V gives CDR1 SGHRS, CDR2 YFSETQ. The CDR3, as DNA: TGCGCCAGCAGCTTTGGCAGCGTCGGCACTGAAGCTTTCTTT. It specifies CASSFGSVGTEAFF.

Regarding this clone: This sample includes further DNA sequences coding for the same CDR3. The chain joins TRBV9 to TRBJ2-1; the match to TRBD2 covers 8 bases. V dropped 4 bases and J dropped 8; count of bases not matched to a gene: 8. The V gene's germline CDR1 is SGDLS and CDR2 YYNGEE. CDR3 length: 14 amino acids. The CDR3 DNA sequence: TGTGCCAGCAGCACGAGCGGGAGCGGGGATGAGCAGTTCTTC. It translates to CASSTSGSGDEQFF. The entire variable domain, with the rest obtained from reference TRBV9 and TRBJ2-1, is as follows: DSGVTQTPKHLITATGQRVTLRCSPRSGDLSVYWYQQSLDQGLQFLIQYYNGEERAKGNILERFSAQQFPDLHSELNLSSLELGDSALYFCASSTSGSGDEQFFGPGTRLTVL.

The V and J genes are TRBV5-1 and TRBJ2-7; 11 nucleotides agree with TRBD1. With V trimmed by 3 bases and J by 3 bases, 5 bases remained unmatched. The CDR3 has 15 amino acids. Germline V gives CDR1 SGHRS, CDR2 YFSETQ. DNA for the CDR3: TGCGCCAGCAGCTCCCCGGACAGGGGGCGCTACGAGCAGTACTTC. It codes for CASSSPDRGRYEQYF.

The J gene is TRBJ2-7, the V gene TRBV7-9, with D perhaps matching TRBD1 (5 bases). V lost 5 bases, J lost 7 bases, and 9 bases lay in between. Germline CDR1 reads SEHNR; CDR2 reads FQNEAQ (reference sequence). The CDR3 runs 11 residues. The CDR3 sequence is CASSLNREQYF. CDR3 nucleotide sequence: TGTGCCAGCAGCCTAAACAGGGAGCAGTACTTC.

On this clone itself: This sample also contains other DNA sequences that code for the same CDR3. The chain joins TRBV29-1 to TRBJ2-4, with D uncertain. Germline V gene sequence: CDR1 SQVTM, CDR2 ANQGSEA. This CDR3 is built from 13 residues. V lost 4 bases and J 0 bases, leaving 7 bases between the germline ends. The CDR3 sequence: CSVVGLAKNIQYF. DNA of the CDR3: TGCAGCGTTGTGGGGTTAGCCAAAAACATTCAGTACTTC.

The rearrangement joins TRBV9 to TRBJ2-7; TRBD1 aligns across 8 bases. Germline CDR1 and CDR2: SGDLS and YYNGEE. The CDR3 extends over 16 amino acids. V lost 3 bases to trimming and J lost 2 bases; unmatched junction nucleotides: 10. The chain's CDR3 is CASSAGQGGPAYEQYF. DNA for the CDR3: TGTGCCAGCAGCGCCGGACAGGGTGGCCCTGCCTACGAGCAGTACTTC.

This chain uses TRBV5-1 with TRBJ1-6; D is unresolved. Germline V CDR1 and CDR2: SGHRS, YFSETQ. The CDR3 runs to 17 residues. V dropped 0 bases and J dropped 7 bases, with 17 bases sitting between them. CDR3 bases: TGCGCCAGCAGCTTGGCCGGCCGAAGGGATAAGAATTCACCCCTCCACTTT. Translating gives CASSLAGRRDKNSPLHF. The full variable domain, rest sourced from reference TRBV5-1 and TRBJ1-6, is KAGVTQTPRYLIKTRGQQVTLSCSPISGHRSVSWYQQTPGQGLQFLFEYFSETQRNKGNFPGRFSGRQFSNSRSEMNVSTLELGDSALYLCASSLAGRRDKNSPLHFGNGTRLTVT.